The present TCR beta chain was sequenced within a study of tumor T cells in aggressive B-cell lymphoma. V shed 1 base and J shed 2 bases, with 9 bases lying between them. Germline V gene sequence: CDR1 MGHRA, CDR2 YSYEKL. This CDR3 region has 15 residues. Clones were sequenced by immunoSEQ multiplex PCR, and TCRdb holds only the in-frame ones, with some missing. Of about 7,900 clones in the sample, over 80% are singletons; the top ten hold over 5%. V usage is TRBV4-1 and J usage is TRBJ1-3; tentative D call: TRBD1 (5 bases). This receptor was obtained from an adult with diffuse large B cell lymphoma. The sample was tumor tissue. As DNA, the CDR3 is TGCGCCAGCAGCCAAGGGGGGGGAACTGGAAACACCATATATTTT. This sequence encodes CASSQGGGTGNTIYF.